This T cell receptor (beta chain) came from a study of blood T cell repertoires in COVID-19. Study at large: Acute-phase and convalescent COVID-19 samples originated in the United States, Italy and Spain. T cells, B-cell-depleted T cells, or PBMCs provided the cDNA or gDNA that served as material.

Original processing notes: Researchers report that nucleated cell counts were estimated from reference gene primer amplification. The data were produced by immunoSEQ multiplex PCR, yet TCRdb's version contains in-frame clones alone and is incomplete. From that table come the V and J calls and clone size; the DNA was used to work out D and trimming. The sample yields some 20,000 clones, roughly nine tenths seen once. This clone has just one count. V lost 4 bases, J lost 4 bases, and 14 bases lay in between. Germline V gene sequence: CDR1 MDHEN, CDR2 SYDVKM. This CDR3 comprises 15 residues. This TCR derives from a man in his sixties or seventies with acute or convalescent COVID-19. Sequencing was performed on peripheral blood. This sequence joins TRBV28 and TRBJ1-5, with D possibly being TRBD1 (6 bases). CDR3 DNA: TGTGCCAGCAGTTATAGGGGGGGGCTAAATCAGCCCCAGCATTTT. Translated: CASSYRGGLNQPQHF.